These T cell receptor beta chains were read from a single sample in a study of blood T cell repertoires in COVID-19. The assay was immunoSEQ multiplex PCR, and TCRdb's table has in-frame clones only and misses some. This repertoire shows 150,000 to 200,000 clones, about four fifths found once; its top ten account for under 4%. Sequenced sample: PBMCs or T cells enriched from blood (not recorded which). The receptor set was obtained from a woman between 25 and 40 years old who had been exposed to COVID-19. Each CDR3 is given with its conserved first and last residue. The D gene is left open where the match is weak. Clone size, where shown, is once, few, many, or a class for clones that have expanded.

TRBV7-9	TRBD2	TRBJ2-7	.	TGTGCCAGCAGCTTAGCTAGCGGGGGGCTATACGAGCAGTACTTC	CASSLASGGLYEQYF
TRBV13	TRBD1	TRBJ1-1	.	TGTGCCAGCAGCTCGGGACAGGGCACTGAAGCTTTCTTC	CASSSGQGTEAFF
TRBV5-1	TRBD1	TRBJ1-3	.	TGCGCCAGCAGCTATACACAGGGGTCAGGAAACACCATATATTTT	CASSYTQGSGNTIYF
TRBV19	.	TRBJ1-1	.	TGTGCCAGTAGTACTGGAGCGAACACTGAAGCTTTCTTT	CASSTGANTEAFF
TRBV3-1/TRBV3-2	.	TRBJ1-2	.	TGTGCCAGCAGCGCACACGGGAGGAGGGGAACTGGCTACACCTTC	CASSAHGRRGTGYTF
TRBV7-9	TRBD1	TRBJ2-7	few	TGTGCCAGCCTCGAGACCGGACAGGGTATTTTTGGGTACGAGCAGTACTTC	CASLETGQGIFGYEQYF
TRBV28	TRBD1	TRBJ1-6	.	TGTGCCAGCTTGACAGGGGGAAGGATCCACTTT	CASLTGGRIHF
TRBV27	TRBD1	TRBJ1-1	.	TGTGCCAGCAGTTATAGTCCGGGACAGGGCACTGAAGCTTTCTTT	CASSYSPGQGTEAFF
TRBV7-3	TRBD1	TRBJ2-7	.	TGTGCCAGCAGACTAGACAGGGGCTCCGAGCAGTACTTC	CASRLDRGSEQYF
TRBV10-3	TRBD2	TRBJ2-2	.	TGTGCCATCAGTGACTACCCGGAACTAGCGGGATTTACCGGGGAGCTGTTTTTT	CAISDYPELAGFTGELFF
TRBV7-3	.	TRBJ1-1	.	TGTGCCAGCAGCCCCGGAGGGAGCGCGAACACTGAAGCTTTCTTT	CASSPGGSANTEAFF